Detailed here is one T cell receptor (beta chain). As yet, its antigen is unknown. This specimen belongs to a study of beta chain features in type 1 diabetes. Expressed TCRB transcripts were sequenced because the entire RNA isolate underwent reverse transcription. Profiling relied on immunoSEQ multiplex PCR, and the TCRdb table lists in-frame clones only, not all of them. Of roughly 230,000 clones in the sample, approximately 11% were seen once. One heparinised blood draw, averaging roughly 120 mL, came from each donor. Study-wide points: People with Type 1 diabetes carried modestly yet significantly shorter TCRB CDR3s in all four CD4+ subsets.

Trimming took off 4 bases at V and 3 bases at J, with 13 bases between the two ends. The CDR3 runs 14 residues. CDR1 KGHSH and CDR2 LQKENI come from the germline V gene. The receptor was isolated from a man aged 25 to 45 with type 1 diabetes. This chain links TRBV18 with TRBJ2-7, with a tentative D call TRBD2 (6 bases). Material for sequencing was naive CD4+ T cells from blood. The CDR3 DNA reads TGTGCCAGCTCACAGTCCGGGACTGGCTACGAGCAGTACTTC. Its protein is CASSQSGTGYEQYF.